Following are 27 T cell receptor beta chains from one sample sequenced in a study of cytomegalovirus exposure and HLA in healthy donors. Use of 60 Vbeta and 13 Jbeta primers characterized the PCR. Sequencing used immunoSEQ multiplex PCR; TCRdb keeps in-frame clones, though not all of them. The listing records approximately 130,000 clones. Sequenced: PBMCs. The origin of the receptors is a woman aged 60 to 75 in good health and CMV-seronegative.

This chain uses TRBV2 with TRBJ2-7; TRBD2 matches 7 bases. CDR1 and CDR2 from the germline V gene are SNHLY and FYNNEI. The CDR3 sequence is 13 residues long. With V trimmed by 6 bases and J by 0 bases, 2 bases remained unmatched. The CDR3 nucleotides are TGTGCCAGCAGATGGGACTACTCCTACGAGCAGTACTTC. Protein: CASRWDYSYEQYF.

The rearrangement joins TRBV28 to TRBJ1-1; TRBD1 matches 8 bases. The trim removed 5 bases at V and 1 base at J, leaving 9 bases unmatched. This CDR3 region has 16 residues. Germline CDR1 and CDR2: MDHEN and SYDVKM. In DNA form, the CDR3 reads TGTGCCAGCAGTACCCGGGACAGGAGGGGGAACACTGAAGCTTTCTTT. Translating gives CASSTRDRRGNTEAFF.

The J gene is TRBJ2-1, the V gene TRBV20-1; no clear D. Trimming cost V 5 bases and J 11 bases, with 10 bases left between them. This CDR3 is built from 10 residues. Germline values: CDR1 DFQATT, CDR2 SNEGSKA (reference sequence). In DNA, the CDR3 is TGCAGTGCTGCAAGCAACCAGCAGTTCTTC. Translation gives CSAASNQQFF.

The chain is built from TRBV2 and TRBJ1-3; D gene uncertain. Trimming removed 8 bases at V and 6 bases at J, with 14 bases between. The germline CDR1 and CDR2 sequences are SNHLY and FYNNEI. The CDR3 has 13 residues. The CDR3 spells CASWGAEENTIYF. In nucleotides, the CDR3 is TGTGCCAGCTGGGGAGCGGAGGAAAACACCATATATTTT.

On this clone itself: This same CDR3 is encoded by further DNA sequences in the sample. The genes are TRBV2 and TRBJ2-1; 7 bases fit TRBD1. CDR3 length: 14 amino acids. The junction had 13 bases not matched to a gene; V was cut back by 10 bases and J by 7 bases. Germline V gene lookup returns CDR1 SNHLY and CDR2 FYNNEI. In DNA, the CDR3 is TGTGCCATACTGACAGGGTTGGGTCCTAATGAGCAGTTCTTC. Translating it yields CAILTGLGPNEQFF.

This chain connects TRBV6-1 to TRBJ2-7; 9 bases agree with TRBD1. Germline lookup yields CDR1 MNHNS and CDR2 SASEGT. V lost 7 bases, J lost 9 bases, and 13 bases stayed unmatched. This CDR3 is built from 14 residues. As DNA, the CDR3 is TGTGCCAGCAAATTAGACAGGGGGGCGTCCGTGCAGTACTTC. Protein sequence: CASKLDRGASVQYF.

The DNA for the CDR3 is TGTGCCAGCACCACCGGGACAGGGGGTAGGGAGCAGTACTTC. It yields the protein CASTTGTGGREQYF. The chain has TRBV28 and TRBJ2-7; 11 nucleotides line up with TRBD1. The CDR3 spans 14 residues. V lost 7 bases to trimming and J lost 7 bases; unmatched junction nucleotides: 9. Germline V CDR1 and CDR2: MDHEN, SYDVKM.

The rearrangement uses TRBV28 and TRBJ1-2; D ambiguous. The CDR3 totals 13 residues. The V end lost 5 bases, the J end lost 0 bases, and 7 bases lay between the germline ends. Germline CDR1 MDHEN, CDR2 SYDVKM. The CDR3 spells CASSTKTNYGYTF. CDR3 DNA sequence: TGTGCCAGCAGTACTAAAACTAACTATGGCTACACCTTC.

The J gene is TRBJ2-1, the V gene TRBV11-2; maybe TRBD2 (6 bases). Trimming stripped 2 bases from V and 4 bases from J, with 18 bases between. The CDR3 covers 17 residues. The germline V gene encodes CDR1 SGHAT and CDR2 FQNNGV. For the CDR3, the DNA is TGTGCCAGCAGCTTAATCTTGTCGGGAGTTGGGTACAATGAGCAGTTCTTC. Encoded protein: CASSLILSGVGYNEQFF.

The chain has TRBV9 and TRBJ1-3, with D maybe TRBD1 (6 bases). CDR3 length: 15 residues. Germline V gene sequence: CDR1 SGDLS, CDR2 YYNGEE. V was trimmed by 3 bases and J by 0 bases, leaving 10 bases between them. The CDR3 loop is CASSAGHPSGNTIYF. CDR3 nucleotides: TGTGCCAGCAGCGCGGGACATCCCTCTGGAAACACCATATATTTT.

The chain uses TRBV28 and TRBJ1-1; possible D gene TRBD1, 5 bases. The V and J ends lost 3 bases and 5 bases respectively, with 13 bases between them. CDR1 MDHEN and CDR2 SYDVKM come from the germline V gene. The CDR3 is 14 residues long. The CDR3 nucleotides read TGTGCCAGCAGTTTCCCAGGGCCCGAAACTGAAGCTTTCTTT. Its protein product is CASSFPGPETEAFF.

This chain links TRBV29-1 with TRBJ1-6; 8 nucleotides agree with TRBD1. Germline V gene data show CDR1 as SQVTM and CDR2 as ANQGSEA. The CDR3 length is 14 residues. Trimming at V came to 5 bases and at J to 5 bases, leaving 5 bases not matched to a gene. CDR3 coding DNA: TGCAGCGTTCGACAGGGGCCCGATAATTCACCCCTCCACTTT. Translating it yields CSVRQGPDNSPLHF.

The chain employs TRBV7-6 and TRBJ1-6; a weak D match, TRBD1 (5 bases). The germline V gene has CDR1 SGHVS and CDR2 FNYEAQ. This CDR3 spans 13 amino acids. V shed 6 bases and J shed 10 bases, with 13 bases lying between them. CDR3 DNA: TGTGCCAGCAGTTCTGGACAACTATCACCCCTCCACTTT. Translating gives CASSSGQLSPLHF.

This chain connects TRBV7-2 to TRBJ1-2; 7 bases line up with TRBD1. The ends lost 1 base at V and 7 bases at J; junction bases unmatched: 3. Germline CDR1 reads SGHTA; CDR2 reads FQGNSA. The CDR3 has 13 residues. CDR3 protein: CASSLDRGGGYTF. DNA of the CDR3: TGTGCCAGCAGCTTAGACAGGGGAGGTGGCTACACCTTC.

CDR3 coding DNA: TGTGCCAGCAGATTAATAGGGGAAGTGAACACTGAAGCTTTCTTT. Amino acid sequence: CASRLIGEVNTEAFF. The chain recombines TRBV6-1 with TRBJ1-1; possibly TRBD1 for D (5 bases). V was pared by 6 bases and J by 0 bases, with 14 bases between. The CDR3 sequence is 15 residues long. CDR1 is MNHNS and CDR2 is SASEGT in the germline V gene.

CDR3: CASRTGFGYTF. CDR3 sequence (DNA): TGTGCCAGCAGAACAGGGTTCGGCTACACCTTC. The V call is TRBV28, the J call TRBJ1-2, with D tentatively TRBD1 (6 bases). The CDR3 runs 11 residues. Germline V gene lookup returns CDR1 MDHEN and CDR2 SYDVKM. V was shortened by 6 bases and J by 8 bases, with 10 bases between the two germline ends.

The chain is built from TRBV7-3 and TRBJ2-2; 9 bases map to TRBD2. The germline CDR1 and CDR2 sequences are SGHTA and FQGTGA. The V segment lost 2 bases and the J segment 3 bases; nucleotides outside the gene matches: 13. This CDR3 contains 19 residues. The CDR3 reads CASSLVPRASGIYTGELFF. The DNA for the CDR3 is TGTGCCAGCAGCTTAGTCCCACGGGCTAGCGGGATATACACCGGGGAGCTGTTTTTT.

This sequence joins TRBV18 and TRBJ2-2; D is unclear. V shed 6 bases and J shed 1 base, with 9 bases lying between them. Germline V gene lookup returns CDR1 KGHSH and CDR2 LQKENI. This CDR3 contains 14 residues. CDR3 in DNA: TGTGCCAGCTCCCCGACGGGGAACACCGGGGAGCTGTTTTTT. It is translated as CASSPTGNTGELFF.

The chain recombines TRBV19 with TRBJ2-3, with a weak D call TRBD2 (5 bases). V lost 8 bases and J 1 base, leaving 10 bases between the germline ends. This CDR3 is 13 amino acids long. Germline loops: CDR1 LNHDA, CDR2 SQIVND (reference sequence). The CDR3: CASHNGGTDTQYF. CDR3 DNA sequence: TGTGCCAGTCATAACGGGGGCACAGATACGCAGTATTTT.

The V gene is TRBV2, the J gene TRBJ2-5; no reliable D call. The V end was cut by 2 bases, the J end by 5 bases, with 9 bases between. The CDR3 covers 13 residues. Germline V gives CDR1 SNHLY, CDR2 FYNNEI. CDR3 DNA: TGTGCCAGCAGTGAAATAGCATCCGAGACCCAGTACTTC. It is translated as CASSEIASETQYF.

For this clone: Different DNA sequences within this sample yield the same CDR3. This chain connects TRBV30 to TRBJ2-7; D uncertain. V was clipped by 0 bases and J by 2 bases, with 8 bases between them. The CDR3 sequence is 13 residues long. Germline CDR1 is GTSNPN and CDR2 is SVGIG (reference sequence). The CDR3 nucleotides read TGTGCCTGGAGTGTACGGAGTCCCTACGAGCAGTACTTC. It translates to CAWSVRSPYEQYF.

DNA for the CDR3: TGTGCCAGTCAGCCTTTGGGGCAGTATAATTCACCCCTCCACTTT. This encodes CASQPLGQYNSPLHF. J is TRBJ1-6 and V is TRBV19; D might be TRBD1 (5 bases). The CDR3 extends over 15 amino acids. V lost 8 bases to trimming and J lost 4 bases, with 15 bases between them. Germline lookup yields CDR1 LNHDA and CDR2 SQIVND (reference sequence).

The chain carries TRBV7-8 and TRBJ2-3, with 8 positions matching TRBD1. Germline V gives CDR1 SGHVS, CDR2 FQNEAQ. The CDR3 is 15 amino acids. Unmatched junction bases numbered 7, after V lost 5 bases and J lost 3 bases. The CDR3 reads CASSPQRTGTDTQYF. CDR3 nucleotides: TGTGCCAGCAGCCCACAACGGACAGGGACAGATACGCAGTATTTT.

This chain uses TRBV4-1 with TRBJ1-3, with D perhaps TRBD1 (6 bases). V gave up 4 bases and J gave up 6 bases, with 16 bases separating them. CDR1 is MGHRA, CDR2 YSYEKL, per germline. This CDR3 spans 15 amino acids. Here the CDR3 reads CASSPGQLGKNTIYF. CDR3 nucleotide sequence: TGCGCCAGCAGCCCGGGACAATTGGGTAAAAACACCATATATTTT.

The chain recombines TRBV5-1 with TRBJ2-3, with D tentatively TRBD2 (6 bases). In germline, CDR1 is SGHRS, CDR2 YFSETQ. V dropped 0 bases and J dropped 4 bases, with 15 bases sitting between them. This CDR3 contains 16 residues. The CDR3 loop is CASSLEPLGGSDTQYF. The DNA for the CDR3 is TGCGCCAGCAGCTTGGAGCCTCTGGGGGGTTCAGATACGCAGTATTTT.

The gene calls are TRBV6-6 and TRBJ2-1; maybe TRBD2 (5 bases). The V and J ends lost 10 bases and 4 bases respectively, with 17 bases between them. The V gene's germline CDR1 is MNHNY and CDR2 SVGAGI (reference sequence). The CDR3 totals 14 residues. The CDR3 DNA reads as TGTGCCATTAAGCCGGGGAGAGGGTACAATGAGCAGTTCTTC. Its protein product is CAIKPGRGYNEQFF.

The V and J genes are TRBV19 and TRBJ1-2; 7 bases align to TRBD1. The germline V gene has CDR1 LNHDA and CDR2 SQIVND (reference sequence). The CDR3 sequence is 15 residues long. The ends lost 3 bases at V and 2 bases at J; junction bases unmatched: 6. The CDR3 loop is CASSILSTGNYGYTF. Written as DNA, the CDR3 is TGTGCCAGTAGTATCCTATCGACAGGGAACTATGGCTACACCTTC.